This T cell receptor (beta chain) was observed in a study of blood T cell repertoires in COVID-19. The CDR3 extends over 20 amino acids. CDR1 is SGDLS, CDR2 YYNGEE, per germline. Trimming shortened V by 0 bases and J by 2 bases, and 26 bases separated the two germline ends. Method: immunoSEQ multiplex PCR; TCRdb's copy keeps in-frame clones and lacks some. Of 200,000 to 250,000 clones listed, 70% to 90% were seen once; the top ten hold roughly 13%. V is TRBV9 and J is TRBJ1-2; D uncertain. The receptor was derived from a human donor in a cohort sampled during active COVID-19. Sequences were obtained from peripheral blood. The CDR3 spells CASSVGIPGLDGGRNYGYTF. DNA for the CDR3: TGTGCCAGCAGCGTAGGAATCCCCGGCTTGGACGGAGGGCGAAACTATGGCTACACCTTC. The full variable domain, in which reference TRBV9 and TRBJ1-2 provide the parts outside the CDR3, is DSGVTQTPKHLITATGQRVTLRCSPRSGDLSVYWYQQSLDQGLQFLIQYYNGEERAKGNILERFSAQQFPDLHSELNLSSLELGDSALYFCASSVGIPGLDGGRNYGYTFGSGTRLTVV.